The source of this T cell receptor (beta chain) is a study of blood T cell repertoires in COVID-19. Across the whole study: Samples came from the United States, Italy and Spain, spanning acute and convalescent COVID-19.

The CDR3 extends over 14 amino acids. V gave up 5 bases and J gave up 9 bases; unmatched junction bases: 10. Germline V gene data show CDR1 as MDHEN and CDR2 as SYDVKM. The table came from immunoSEQ multiplex PCR; TCRdb's copy has only in-frame clones and leaves some out. The table records about 410,000 clones, around 91% of them present only once. This rearrangement joins TRBV28 to TRBJ2-4, with 7 positions matching TRBD1. Specimen: peripheral blood. This TCR came from a woman in her 40s with COVID-19, enrolled during active disease. The CDR3 DNA reads TGTGCCAGCAGTCCCCCGGACAGGAATGGCATTCAGTACTTC. Translation: CASSPPDRNGIQYF. Based on the CDR3 plus reference TRBV28 and TRBJ2-4, the full variable domain is DVKVTQSSRYLVKRTGEKVFLECVQDMDHENMFWYRQDPGLGLRLIYFSYDVKMKEKGDIPEGYSVSREKKERFSLILESASTNQTSMYLCASSPPDRNGIQYFGAGTRLSVL.